This T cell receptor beta chain derives from a study of blood T cell repertoires in COVID-19. Study-level background: Acute and convalescent COVID-19 samples came from the United States, Italy and Spain. Sample material is recorded as cDNA or gDNA derived from T cells, B-cell-depleted T cells, or PBMCs.

V lost 5 bases to trimming and J lost 8 bases, with 18 bases between them. There are 14 residues in the CDR3. Germline V gives CDR1 PRHDT, CDR2 FYEKMQ (reference sequence). In the authors' methods: Reference gene primer amplification gave nucleated cell count estimates. Data came from immunoSEQ multiplex PCR; TCRdb stores just in-frame clones and leaves some out. The V and J calls and clone size come from that table; D and trimming were worked out from the DNA. The table lists more than 90,000 clones, over 80% of them singletons, with 17% in the top ten. In its sample, this clone ranks as medium-sized.

This TCR was recovered from a man aged 50-59 years with acute or convalescent COVID-19. Material: peripheral blood. The chain has TRBV13 and TRBJ1-2, with D possibly being TRBD1 (6 bases). For the CDR3, the DNA is TGTGCCAGCAGCGATACACAGGGCCCTTTGGGCTACACCTTC. Protein: CASSDTQGPLGYTF.